The rows below give T cell receptor beta chains drawn from one sample of a study of glioma-infiltrating T cells after dendritic cell vaccination. The protocol was immunoSEQ multiplex PCR, while the TCRdb copy is restricted to in-frame clones and leaves out a portion. The top ten hold about 12% of the sample, which has over 90,000 clones, 81% seen once. The starting material was blood, obtained before dendritic cell vaccination. These receptors were taken from a human donor with glioblastoma. Both conserved end residues are part of each CDR3. Each record gives: clone size, D gene, V gene, J gene, CDR3 DNA, CDR3 protein. D genes are given only for firm matches. The size entry is marked missing in some rows and otherwise reads once, few, many or a size class.

clone size: -; D gene: TRBD1; V gene: TRBV19; J gene: TRBJ2-7; CDR3 DNA: TGTGCCAGTAGTATTCGCGGACAGGGGTCGGACGAGCAGTACTTC; CDR3 protein: CASSIRGQGSDEQYF
clone size: -; D gene: TRBD2; V gene: TRBV14; J gene: TRBJ2-1; CDR3 DNA: TGTGCCAGCAGCCATAAGCGGGGTTCCTACAATGAGCAGTTCTTC; CDR3 protein: CASSHKRGSYNEQFF
clone size: few; D gene: -; V gene: TRBV5-4; J gene: TRBJ1-6; CDR3 DNA: TGTGCCAGCAGCTTGGACATGGGCAGCTCCTATAATTCACCCCTCCACTTT; CDR3 protein: CASSLDMGSSYNSPLHF
clone size: -; D gene: -; V gene: TRBV7-6; J gene: TRBJ2-1; CDR3 DNA: TGTGCCAGCAGCGCGGGACGGCTGTTAAGGGAGCAGTTCTTC; CDR3 protein: CASSAGRLLREQFF
clone size: -; D gene: TRBD1; V gene: TRBV4-1; J gene: TRBJ2-7; CDR3 DNA: TGCGCCAGCTCAATCCGGACAGGGGGTTCCTACGAGCAGTACTTC; CDR3 protein: CASSIRTGGSYEQYF
clone size: once; D gene: TRBD2; V gene: TRBV5-6; J gene: TRBJ2-1; CDR3 DNA: TGTGCCAGCAGCTTGACTAGCGGGGTAATCAATGAGCAGTTCTTC; CDR3 protein: CASSLTSGVINEQFF
clone size: -; D gene: -; V gene: TRBV5-4; J gene: TRBJ1-4; CDR3 DNA: TGTGCCAGCAGCCGAGGGGGAGATGAAAAACTGTTTTTT; CDR3 protein: CASSRGGDEKLFF
clone size: -; D gene: -; V gene: TRBV10-1; J gene: TRBJ2-1; CDR3 DNA: TGCGCCAGCAGTGAGTCGGAGCAGGGGCAGGAACACAATGAGCAGTTCTTC; CDR3 protein: CASSESEQGQEHNEQFF
clone size: -; D gene: -; V gene: TRBV11-2; J gene: TRBJ1-2; CDR3 DNA: TGTGCCAGCAGCTTAGATAAAGTGGGGGCCGGAGGCTACACCTTC; CDR3 protein: CASSLDKVGAGGYTF
clone size: -; D gene: -; V gene: TRBV27; J gene: TRBJ1-1; CDR3 DNA: TGTGCCAGCCACCGGTCGATGAACACTGAAGCTTTCTTT; CDR3 protein: CASHRSMNTEAFF
clone size: -; D gene: -; V gene: TRBV7-2; J gene: TRBJ2-7; CDR3 DNA: TGTGCCAGCAGCTTAACTAGGGTCGAGCAGTACTTC; CDR3 protein: CASSLTRVEQYF
clone size: -; D gene: TRBD1; V gene: TRBV2; J gene: TRBJ1-5; CDR3 DNA: TGTGCCAGCAGTGTAGGGGGCGAAAGGAATCAGCCCCAGCATTTT; CDR3 protein: CASSVGGERNQPQHF
clone size: -; D gene: -; V gene: TRBV10-3; J gene: TRBJ1-1; CDR3 DNA: TGTGCCATCAGTGAGTCCTATTACACTGAAGCTTTCTTT; CDR3 protein: CAISESYYTEAFF
clone size: -; D gene: TRBD1; V gene: TRBV19; J gene: TRBJ2-7; CDR3 DNA: TGTGCCAGTAGTATGAGCCGGGACAGGGGTAAGGAGCAGTACTTC; CDR3 protein: CASSMSRDRGKEQYF
clone size: -; D gene: -; V gene: TRBV30; J gene: TRBJ1-5; CDR3 DNA: TGTGCCTGGAGGGCTTGGGGCGGCAATCAGCCCCAGCATTTT; CDR3 protein: CAWRAWGGNQPQHF
clone size: -; D gene: TRBD2; V gene: TRBV27; J gene: TRBJ2-5; CDR3 DNA: TGTGCCAGCAGTTTACGGCAGGGAGGGGCTCAAGAGACCCAGTACTTC; CDR3 protein: CASSLRQGGAQETQYF
clone size: -; D gene: -; V gene: TRBV27; J gene: TRBJ2-3; CDR3 DNA: TGTGCCAGCAGTTTAGCTCCAGGGATCGCAGATACGCAGTATTTT; CDR3 protein: CASSLAPGIADTQYF
clone size: -; D gene: TRBD2; V gene: TRBV11-3; J gene: TRBJ2-3; CDR3 DNA: TGTGCCAGCAGCCATCACGGACTAGCGGGGGACTCGGGCGCCACAGATACGCAGTATTTT; CDR3 protein: CASSHHGLAGDSGATDTQYF
clone size: -; D gene: -; V gene: TRBV2; J gene: TRBJ1-6; CDR3 DNA: TGTGCCACCGAGGTGGGGCTCCAGAATTCACCCCTCCACTTT; CDR3 protein: CATEVGLQNSPLHF
clone size: -; D gene: -; V gene: TRBV7-9; J gene: TRBJ2-1; CDR3 DNA: TGTGCCAGCAGCTCCGGGACTCCTGGAGTAAATGAGCAGTTCTTC; CDR3 protein: CASSSGTPGVNEQFF
clone size: once; D gene: -; V gene: TRBV4-2; J gene: TRBJ1-6; CDR3 DNA: TGTGCCAGCAGCCAAGGGGGGCCGGTTTCACCCCTCCACTTT; CDR3 protein: CASSQGGPVSPLHF
clone size: -; D gene: -; V gene: TRBV7-9; J gene: TRBJ1-4; CDR3 DNA: TGTGCCAGCAGCTTTTATACTCAACTGTTTTTT; CDR3 protein: CASSFYTQLFF
clone size: -; D gene: -; V gene: TRBV6-5; J gene: TRBJ2-5; CDR3 DNA: TGTGCCAGCAGCCCCCGGGACAACACAGAGACCCAGTACTTC; CDR3 protein: CASSPRDNTETQYF
clone size: -; D gene: TRBD2; V gene: TRBV29-1; J gene: TRBJ2-7; CDR3 DNA: TGCAGCGTTGGGCGCGGGAGTAGATCCTACGAGCAGTACTTC; CDR3 protein: CSVGRGSRSYEQYF
clone size: -; D gene: TRBD2; V gene: TRBV6-5; J gene: TRBJ2-5; CDR3 DNA: TGTGCCAGCAGTTACTCGGGGGGGATCCAAGAGACCCAGTACTTC; CDR3 protein: CASSYSGGIQETQYF
clone size: -; D gene: TRBD2; V gene: TRBV19; J gene: TRBJ2-1; CDR3 DNA: TGTGCCAGTAGTATAGATCTGACTAGCGGGGGGGAGAATGAGCAGTTCTTC; CDR3 protein: CASSIDLTSGGENEQFF
clone size: -; D gene: TRBD1; V gene: TRBV2; J gene: TRBJ1-4; CDR3 DNA: TGTGCCAGCAGTGGACGGACAGGGGATGAAAAACTGTTTTTT; CDR3 protein: CASSGRTGDEKLFF
clone size: -; D gene: TRBD2; V gene: TRBV6-5; J gene: TRBJ2-5; CDR3 DNA: TGTGCCAGCAGTTACTCCACTAGCGGGGGGGAGACCCAGTACTTC; CDR3 protein: CASSYSTSGGETQYF
clone size: -; D gene: TRBD1; V gene: TRBV28; J gene: TRBJ2-1; CDR3 DNA: TGTGCCAGCAGTTTCGGACAGGACCTGGAGTTCTTC; CDR3 protein: CASSFGQDLEFF
clone size: -; D gene: -; V gene: TRBV5-1; J gene: TRBJ1-1; CDR3 DNA: TGCGCCAGCAGCTTCCCAGGGGCCTTGAACACTGAAGCTTTCTTT; CDR3 protein: CASSFPGALNTEAFF
clone size: -; D gene: -; V gene: TRBV30; J gene: TRBJ2-3; CDR3 DNA: TGTGCCTGGAGTGGCGGCCACGGCACAGATACGCAGTATTTT; CDR3 protein: CAWSGGHGTDTQYF
clone size: -; D gene: -; V gene: TRBV27; J gene: TRBJ1-1; CDR3 DNA: TGTGCCAGCAGCTGGGCGGGGGTGAACACTGAAGCTTTCTTT; CDR3 protein: CASSWAGVNTEAFF
clone size: -; D gene: -; V gene: TRBV11-3; J gene: TRBJ1-3; CDR3 DNA: TGTGCCAGCAGCTTACAGTCTGGAAACACCATATATTTT; CDR3 protein: CASSLQSGNTIYF